This is a list of T cell receptor beta chains from one sample in a study of graft-versus-host responses after intestinal transplantation. Here immunoSEQ multiplex PCR was the method, and the copy in TCRdb shows in-frame clones only, minus some. The sample includes roughly 25,000 clones, about 39% seen only once; the top ten take less than 0.75%. The sample was alloreactive CD4+ T cells from a mixed lymphocyte reaction culture, taken before intestinal transplant. These receptors were obtained from a human patient who received an intestinal transplant. Each CDR3 is given with its conserved first and last residue. The D gene is left open where the match is weak. Only part of the rows carry a size: once, few, many, or a class if the clone is expanded.

CDR3 DNA,CDR3 protein,V gene,J gene,D gene,clone size
TGTGCCAGCAGCCTCCTCGCGGGGACTGTCTATGGCTACACCTTC,CASSLLAGTVYGYTF,TRBV6-5,TRBJ1-2,.,few
TGTGCCAGCAGCCAAGATCAAAACTATGGCTACACCTTC,CASSQDQNYGYTF,TRBV4-2,TRBJ1-2,.,.
TGTGCCACGAGACAGGGGGTAAGCACTGAAGCTTTCTTT,CATRQGVSTEAFF,TRBV6-1,TRBJ1-1,TRBD1,.
TGTGCCAGCAGCCGCCGGGACAGGGGCTATGGCTACACCTTC,CASSRRDRGYGYTF,TRBV7-2,TRBJ1-2,TRBD1,.
TGTGCCAGCAACCCTAGACAGGGGGCCCCCTTAGCCAAAAACATTCAGTACTTC,CASNPRQGAPLAKNIQYF,TRBV28,TRBJ2-4,TRBD1,.
TGTGCCAGCAGTTACCAACTGAACAGGGGATCGGGCTACACCTTC,CASSYQLNRGSGYTF,TRBV6-6,TRBJ1-2,TRBD1,.
TGTGCCAGCAGCCCAAGTGGGGGCGGCTCCTACAATGAGCAGTTCTTC,CASSPSGGGSYNEQFF,TRBV13,TRBJ2-1,.,few
TGTGCCAGTAGTACGCGGTGGGGGAGGGGACCTAGCAATCAGCCCCAGCATTTT,CASSTRWGRGPSNQPQHF,TRBV19,TRBJ1-5,.,.
TGCACCAGCAGCCATGAGACTAGCCCCGGCCATTCCCTCCGCGGGGAGCTGTTTTTT,CTSSHETSPGHSLRGELFF,TRBV1,TRBJ2-2,.,.
TGTGCCTGGAGTGGTTCGAGCTCTGGAAACACCATATATTTT,CAWSGSSSGNTIYF,TRBV30,TRBJ1-3,.,.
TGTGCCAGCAGTACCCCGGGACAGGAAGCTTGGGGATATGGCTACACCTTC,CASSTPGQEAWGYGYTF,TRBV5-4,TRBJ1-2,TRBD1,few
TGTGCCAGTAGTATGGGACAGTACAATCAGCCCCAGCATTTT,CASSMGQYNQPQHF,TRBV19,TRBJ1-5,TRBD1,few
TGTGCCAGCAGCCAAGATCAGATCCCCGCTCAGCCCCAGCATTTT,CASSQDQIPAQPQHF,TRBV4-2,TRBJ1-5,.,.
TGTGCCAGCAGCTTATCCTTCGGACACCCTCCTTACTTC,CASSLSFGHPPYF,TRBV5-6,TRBJ2-7,.,medium-sized
TGTGCCAGCAGTGAAGGTGACAGGGGGAGGGAAGCTTTCTTT,CASSEGDRGREAFF,TRBV6-5,TRBJ1-1,TRBD1,.
TGTGCCAGCAGCTTAATAATTGTCTCCGGGGAGCCCGGAAACACCATATATTTT,CASSLIIVSGEPGNTIYF,TRBV7-9,TRBJ1-3,.,few
TGTGCCAGCAGCTGGGGGGGCAATCAGCCCCAGCATTTT,CASSWGGNQPQHF,TRBV7-9,TRBJ1-5,.,few